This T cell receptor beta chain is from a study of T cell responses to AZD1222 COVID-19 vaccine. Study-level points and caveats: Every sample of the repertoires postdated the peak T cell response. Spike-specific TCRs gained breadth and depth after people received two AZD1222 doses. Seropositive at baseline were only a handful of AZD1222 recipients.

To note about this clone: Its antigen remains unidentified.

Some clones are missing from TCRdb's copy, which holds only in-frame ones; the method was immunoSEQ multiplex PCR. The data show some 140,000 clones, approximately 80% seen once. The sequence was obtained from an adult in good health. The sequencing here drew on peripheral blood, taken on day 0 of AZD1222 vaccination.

The CDR3 DNA reads as TGTGCCAGCAGCTTCGGGACTAGCGGCGAAGGGACCCAGTACTTC. This encodes CASSFGTSGEGTQYF. The V gene is TRBV11-1, the J gene TRBJ2-5; 11 bases line up with TRBD2. Per germline, CDR1 SGHAT and CDR2 FQDESV (reference sequence). The CDR3 contains 15 residues. With V trimmed by 3 bases and J by 7 bases, 7 bases remained unmatched.